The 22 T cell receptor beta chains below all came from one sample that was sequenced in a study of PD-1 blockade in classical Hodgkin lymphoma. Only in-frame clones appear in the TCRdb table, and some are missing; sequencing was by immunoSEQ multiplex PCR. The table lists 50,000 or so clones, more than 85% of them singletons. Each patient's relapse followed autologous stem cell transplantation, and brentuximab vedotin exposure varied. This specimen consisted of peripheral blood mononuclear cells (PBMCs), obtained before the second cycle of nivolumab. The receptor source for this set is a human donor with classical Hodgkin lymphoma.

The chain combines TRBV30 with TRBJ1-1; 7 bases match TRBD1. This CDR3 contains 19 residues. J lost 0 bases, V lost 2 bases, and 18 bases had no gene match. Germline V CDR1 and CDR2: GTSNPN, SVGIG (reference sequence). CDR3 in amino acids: CAWSPPPTGVGTMNTEAFF. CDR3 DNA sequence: TGTGCCTGGAGTCCTCCCCCCACAGGGGTCGGGACCATGAACACTGAAGCTTTCTTT.

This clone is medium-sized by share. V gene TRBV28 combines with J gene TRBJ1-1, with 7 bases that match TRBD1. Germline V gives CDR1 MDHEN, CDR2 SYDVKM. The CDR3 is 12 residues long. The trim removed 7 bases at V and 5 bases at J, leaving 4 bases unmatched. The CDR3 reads CASIEGATEAFF. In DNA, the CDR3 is TGTGCCAGCATAGAGGGGGCAACTGAAGCTTTCTTT.

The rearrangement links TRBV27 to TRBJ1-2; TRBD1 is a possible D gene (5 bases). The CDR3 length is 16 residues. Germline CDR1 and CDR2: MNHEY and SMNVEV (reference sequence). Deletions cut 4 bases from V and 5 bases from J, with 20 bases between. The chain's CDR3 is CASSYVTPGGVYGYTF. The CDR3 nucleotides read TGTGCCAGCAGTTACGTAACACCGGGGGGGGTGTATGGCTACACCTTC.

In nucleotides, the CDR3 is TGTGCCAGCAGTTTATTGGGACAGAGCTACGAGCAGTACTTC. As protein: CASSLLGQSYEQYF. The chain is built from TRBV27 and TRBJ2-7; 7 bases align to TRBD1. The CDR3 runs 14 residues. J was trimmed by 3 bases and V by 1 base; bases with no gene match: 3. Germline CDR1 reads MNHEY; CDR2 reads SMNVEV (reference sequence).

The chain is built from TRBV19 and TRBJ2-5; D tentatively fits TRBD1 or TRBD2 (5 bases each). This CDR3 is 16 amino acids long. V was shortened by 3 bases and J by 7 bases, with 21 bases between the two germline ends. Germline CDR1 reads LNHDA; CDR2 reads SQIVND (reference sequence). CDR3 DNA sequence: TGTGCCAGTAGTATTAACGTCGAAATGGGGGACGTGACCCAGTACTTC. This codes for CASSINVEMGDVTQYF.

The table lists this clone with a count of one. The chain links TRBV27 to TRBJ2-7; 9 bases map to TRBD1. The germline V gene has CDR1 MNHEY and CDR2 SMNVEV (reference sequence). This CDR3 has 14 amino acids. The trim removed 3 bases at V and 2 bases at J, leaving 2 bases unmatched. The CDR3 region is CASSLGQGPYEQYF. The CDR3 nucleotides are TGTGCCAGCAGTTTGGGACAGGGACCCTACGAGCAGTACTTC.

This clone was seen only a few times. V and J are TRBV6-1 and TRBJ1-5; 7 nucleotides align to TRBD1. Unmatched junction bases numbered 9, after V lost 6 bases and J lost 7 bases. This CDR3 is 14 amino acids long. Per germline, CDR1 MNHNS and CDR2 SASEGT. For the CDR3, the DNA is TGTGCCAGCAGCGCCGATGTAGGGGGCCAGCCCCAGCATTTT. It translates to CASSADVGGQPQHF.

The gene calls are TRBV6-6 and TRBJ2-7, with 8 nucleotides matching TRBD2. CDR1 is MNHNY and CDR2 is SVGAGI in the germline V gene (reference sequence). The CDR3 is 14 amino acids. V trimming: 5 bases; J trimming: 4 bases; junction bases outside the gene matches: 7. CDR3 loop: CASSAGGLPYEQYF. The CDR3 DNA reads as TGTGCCAGCAGTGCGGGGGGTCTCCCTTACGAGCAGTACTTC.

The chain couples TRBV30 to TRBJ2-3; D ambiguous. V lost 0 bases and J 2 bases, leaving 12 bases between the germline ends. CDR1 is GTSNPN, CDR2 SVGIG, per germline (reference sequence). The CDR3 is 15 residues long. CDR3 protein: CAWSVALSITDTQYF. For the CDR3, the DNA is TGTGCCTGGAGTGTAGCCCTAAGTATCACAGATACGCAGTATTTT.

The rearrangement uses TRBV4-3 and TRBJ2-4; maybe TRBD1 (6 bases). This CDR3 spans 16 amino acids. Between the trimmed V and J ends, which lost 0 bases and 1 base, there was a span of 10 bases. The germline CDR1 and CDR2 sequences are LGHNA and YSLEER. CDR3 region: CASSQDFQGAKNIQYF. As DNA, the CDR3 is TGCGCCAGCAGCCAAGATTTTCAGGGGGCCAAAAACATTCAGTACTTC.

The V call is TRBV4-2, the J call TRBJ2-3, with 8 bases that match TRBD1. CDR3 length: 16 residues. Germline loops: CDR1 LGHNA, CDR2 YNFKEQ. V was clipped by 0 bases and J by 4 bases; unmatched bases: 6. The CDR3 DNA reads TGTGCCAGCAGCCAAGAATTGACAGGGGTTGCAGATACGCAGTATTTT. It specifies CASSQELTGVADTQYF.

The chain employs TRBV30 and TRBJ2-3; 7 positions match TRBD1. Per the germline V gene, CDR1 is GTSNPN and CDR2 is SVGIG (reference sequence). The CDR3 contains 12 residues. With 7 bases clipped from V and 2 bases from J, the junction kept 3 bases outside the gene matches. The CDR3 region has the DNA TGTGCCTTGGGACAGCCCACAGATACGCAGTATTTT. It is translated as CALGQPTDTQYF.

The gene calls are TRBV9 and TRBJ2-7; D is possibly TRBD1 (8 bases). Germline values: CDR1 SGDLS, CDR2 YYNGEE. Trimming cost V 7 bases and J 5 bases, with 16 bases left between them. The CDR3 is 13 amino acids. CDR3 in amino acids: CASQQGAGDEQYF. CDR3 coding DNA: TGTGCCAGCCAGCAGGGGGCGGGGGACGAGCAGTACTTC.

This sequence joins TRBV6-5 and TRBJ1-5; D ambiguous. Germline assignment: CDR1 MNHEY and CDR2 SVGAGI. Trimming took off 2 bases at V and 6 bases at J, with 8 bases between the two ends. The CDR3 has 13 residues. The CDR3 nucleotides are TGTGCCAGCAGTTACACCGGGAGTCAGCCCCAGCATTTT. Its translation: CASSYTGSQPQHF.

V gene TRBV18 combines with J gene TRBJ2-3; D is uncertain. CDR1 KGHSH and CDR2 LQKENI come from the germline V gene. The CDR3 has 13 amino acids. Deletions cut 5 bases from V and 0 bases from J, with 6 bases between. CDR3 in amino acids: CASSFPSTDTQYF. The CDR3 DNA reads TGTGCCAGCTCATTTCCTAGCACAGATACGCAGTATTTT.

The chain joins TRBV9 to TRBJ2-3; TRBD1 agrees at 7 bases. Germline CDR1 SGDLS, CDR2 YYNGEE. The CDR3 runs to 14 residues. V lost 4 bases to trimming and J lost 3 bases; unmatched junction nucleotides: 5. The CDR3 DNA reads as TGTGCCAGCAGCCAAGGGGGCGGTACAGATACGCAGTATTTT. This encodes CASSQGGGTDTQYF.

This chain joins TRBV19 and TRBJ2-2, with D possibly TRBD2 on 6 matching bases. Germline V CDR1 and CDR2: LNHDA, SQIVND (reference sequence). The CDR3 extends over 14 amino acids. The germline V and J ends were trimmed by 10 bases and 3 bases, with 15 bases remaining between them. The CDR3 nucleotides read TGTGCCATTGCCTCCGGGAGTTACACCGGGGAGCTGTTTTTT. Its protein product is CAIASGSYTGELFF.

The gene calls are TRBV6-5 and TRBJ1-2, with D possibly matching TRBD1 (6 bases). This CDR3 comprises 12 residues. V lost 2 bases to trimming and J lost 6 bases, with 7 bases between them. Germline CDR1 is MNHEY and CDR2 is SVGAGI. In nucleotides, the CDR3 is TGTGCCAGCAGTTACGACAGGCATGGCTACACCTTC. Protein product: CASSYDRHGYTF.

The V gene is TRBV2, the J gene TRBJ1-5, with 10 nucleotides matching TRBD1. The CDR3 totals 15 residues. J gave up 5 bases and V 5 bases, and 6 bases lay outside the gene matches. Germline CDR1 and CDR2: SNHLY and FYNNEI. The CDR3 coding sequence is TGTGCCAGCAGTAGGGACAGGGGAGGAGATCAGCCCCAGCATTTT. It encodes CASSRDRGGDQPQHF.

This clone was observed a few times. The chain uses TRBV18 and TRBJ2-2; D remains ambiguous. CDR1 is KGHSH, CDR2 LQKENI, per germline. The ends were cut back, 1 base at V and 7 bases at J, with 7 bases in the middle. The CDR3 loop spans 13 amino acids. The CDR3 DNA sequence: TGTGCCAGCTCACCACTAATTGGCGGGGAGCTGTTTTTT. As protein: CASSPLIGGELFF.

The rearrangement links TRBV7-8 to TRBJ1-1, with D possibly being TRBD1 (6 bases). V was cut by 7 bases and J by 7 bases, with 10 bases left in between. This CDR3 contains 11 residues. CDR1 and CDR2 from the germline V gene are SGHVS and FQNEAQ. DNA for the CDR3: TGTGCCAGCACCCTAGGGGGTGAAGCTTTCTTT. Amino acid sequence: CASTLGGEAFF.

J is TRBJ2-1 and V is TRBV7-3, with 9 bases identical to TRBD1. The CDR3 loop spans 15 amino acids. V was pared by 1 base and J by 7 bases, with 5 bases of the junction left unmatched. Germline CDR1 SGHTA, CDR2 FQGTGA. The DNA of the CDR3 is TGTGCCAGCAGCTTAAGGACAGGGGAAAGGAATGAGCAGTTCTTC. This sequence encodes CASSLRTGERNEQFF.